This passage covers 30 T cell receptor beta chains from one sample sequenced in a study of T-cell reconstitution after alpha-beta-depleted transplantation in children. Unique molecular identifiers were used in preparing the TCRbeta library. From the PCR reads, TCRdb called clonotypes with MiXCR, one entry per CDR3 protein. The sample lists some 600,000 distinct CDR3 sequences; over 15% were seen once. Sequenced here: PBMCs from the stem cell graft donor, sampled from the stem cell graft. Every receptor here comes from a human donor who donated a stem cell graft to a child with acute myeloid leukemia.

This rearrangement joins TRBV10-3 to TRBJ1-1, with D unclear. This CDR3 spans 13 amino acids. V was clipped by 11 bases and J by 0 bases, with 13 bases between them. Germline V gene sequence: CDR1 ENHRY, CDR2 SYGVKD. Written as DNA, the CDR3 is TGTGCCTCCCGACGAGATCTGAACACTGAAGCTTTCTTT. Protein: CASRRDLNTEAFF.

In its sample, this clonotype was seen a few times. The chain couples TRBV29-1 to TRBJ1-4; D not resolved. With 4 bases removed from V and 4 bases from J, the gap between germline ends came to 10 bases. The CDR3 extends over 13 amino acids. Per germline, CDR1 SQVTM and CDR2 ANQGSEA. The CDR3 region has the DNA TGCAGCGTTGGATCCGGGGATAATGAAAAACTGTTTTTT. It specifies CSVGSGDNEKLFF.

This clonotype was seen only a few times. CDR3 sequence (DNA): TGTGCCAGCAGTTTCGGAGGGTTTAGCAATCAGCCCCAGCATTTT. It translates to CASSFGGFSNQPQHF. This chain connects TRBV12-3 or TRBV12-4 to TRBJ1-5; D uncertain. The CDR3 consists of 15 residues. The germline V and J ends were trimmed by 3 bases and 0 bases, with 9 bases remaining between them.

The chain carries TRBV29-1 and TRBJ2-7; possible D gene TRBD2, 6 bases. Germline-derived CDR1 and CDR2 are SQVTM and ANQGSEA. This CDR3 contains 17 residues. V lost 7 bases and J lost 5, with 30 bases in between. The CDR3 region is CSGPTSGTRSGRNEQYF. In DNA, the CDR3 is TGCAGCGGCCCGACCTCCGGGACTCGCTCGGGGAGGAACGAGCAGTACTTC.

This clonotype appeared a few times. V and J are TRBV7-9 and TRBJ2-7; D unresolved. Between the trimmed V and J ends, which lost 4 bases and 5 bases, there was a span of 9 bases. The CDR3 consists of 12 residues. Germline V lookup: CDR1 SEHNR, CDR2 FQNEAQ (reference sequence). In DNA form, the CDR3 reads TGTGCCAGCAGCTCGAGTGGGGACGAGCAGTACTTC. It is translated as CASSSSGDEQYF.

This clonotype has a handful of counts. CDR3 DNA: TGTGCCAGCAGTGAACCGGGACTAGGGGACACAGATACGCAGTATTTT. Translated, it gives CASSEPGLGDTDTQYF. This chain joins TRBV12-3 or TRBV12-4 and TRBJ2-3; TRBD2 agrees at 8 bases. The CDR3 loop spans 16 amino acids. V dropped 5 bases and J dropped 2; count of bases not matched to a gene: 9.

Concerning this clonotype itself: The junction does not match germline at one end; this may be a read error. The V and J genes are TRBV4-3 and TRBJ2-5; 9 positions agree with TRBD2. This CDR3 has 15 residues. Germline CDR1 and CDR2: LGHNA and YSLEER. The CDR3 here is CAGSQARGGEENQYF. The CDR3 bases are TGCGCCGGCAGCCAAGCGCGGGGGGGAGAAGAGAACCAGTACTTC.

The J gene is TRBJ2-7, the V gene TRBV11-2; TRBD2 is a possible D gene (6 bases). CDR1 is SGHAT and CDR2 is FQNNGV in the germline V gene. There are 15 residues in the CDR3. The germline V and J ends were trimmed by 5 bases and 0 bases, with 14 bases remaining between them. CDR3 amino acids: CASSPTGLSSYEQYF. The CDR3, as DNA: TGTGCCAGCAGCCCAACGGGACTCAGCTCCTACGAGCAGTACTTC.

This rearrangement joins TRBV20-1 to TRBJ1-1, with TRBD1 identical over 9 bases. This CDR3 has 15 residues. CDR1 and CDR2 (germline): DFQATT, SNEGSKA (reference sequence). Trimming took 1 base from V and 10 from J; bases not matched to a gene: 13. CDR3 region: CSARVPGQGRRTAFF. The CDR3 DNA sequence: TGCAGTGCTAGAGTGCCGGGACAGGGCCGTAGGACAGCTTTCTTT.

V is TRBV23-1 and J is TRBJ2-2; 8 positions agree with TRBD2. TRBV23-1 is designated an ORF whose function remains uncertain. With 8 bases clipped from V and 4 bases from J, the junction kept 12 bases outside the gene matches. The CDR3 is 16 amino acids. The CDR3 loop is CASSLSGTSCTGELFF. The CDR3, as DNA: TGCGCCAGCTCGCTTTCCGGGACTAGTTGCACCGGGGAGCTGTTTTTT.

This sequence joins TRBV15 and TRBJ1-2; TRBD1 is a possible D gene (5 bases). Trimming stripped 1 base from V and 4 bases from J, with 10 bases between. Germline-derived CDR1 and CDR2 are LNHNV and YYDKDF (reference sequence). The CDR3 has 14 residues. In DNA, the CDR3 is TGTGCCACCAGCAGAGGGGGGGGAAGCTATGGCTACACCTTC. It specifies CATSRGGGSYGYTF.

This clonotype was picked up many times. The CDR3 DNA reads TGTGCCAGCAGTTCCGGGACAGGGCCAACTTTC. Protein product: CASSSGTGPTF. The rearrangement links TRBV12-3 or TRBV12-4 to TRBJ2-6, with 9 bases matching TRBD1. V lost 4 bases to trimming and J lost 19 bases; unmatched junction nucleotides: 5. The CDR3 totals 11 residues.

This clonotype has at least ten counts. The chain is built from TRBV5-1 and TRBJ2-1, with 10 nucleotides matching TRBD2. The CDR3 runs to 15 residues. V trimming: 4 bases; J trimming: 1 base; junction bases outside the gene matches: 2. The germline V gene has CDR1 SGHRS and CDR2 YFSETQ. In DNA, the CDR3 is TGCGCCAGCAGCCGTAGCGGGGGGTCCTACAATGAGCAGTTCTTC. It encodes CASSRSGGSYNEQFF.

This clonotype was seen ten or more times. The chain employs TRBV4-3 and TRBJ1-2, with a possible D match to TRBD1 (6 bases). V dropped 4 bases and J dropped 4 bases, with 13 bases sitting between them. CDR3 length equals 14 residues. Germline-derived CDR1 and CDR2 are LGHNA and YSLEER. CDR3 in amino acids: CASSPGGHTYGYTF. The CDR3 nucleotides read TGCGCCAGCAGCCCTGGGGGACACACCTATGGCTACACCTTC.

There are many counts of this clonotype. The V gene is TRBV29-1, the J gene TRBJ2-1, with 8 bases lining up with TRBD1. V trimming: 6 bases; J trimming: 4 bases; junction bases outside the gene matches: 8. Germline CDR1 is SQVTM and CDR2 is ANQGSEA. This CDR3 is 14 amino acids long. Written as DNA, the CDR3 is TGCAGCGTACCCGCAGGGGGCCAGTACAATGAGCAGTTCTTC. Translated: CSVPAGGQYNEQFF.

In its sample, this clonotype was seen many times. The CDR3 sequence is CASARTSGGLNEQYV. The CDR3 DNA is TGTGCCAGCGCACGCACTAGCGGGGGGCTGAACGAGCAGTACGTC. The V call is TRBV7-2, the J call TRBJ2-7, with 12 nucleotides matching TRBD2. Looked up from germline, CDR1 is SGHTA and CDR2 is FQGNSA. Trimming took 8 bases from V and 5 from J; bases not matched to a gene: 10. This CDR3 has 15 amino acids.

J is TRBJ2-1 and V is TRBV5-1, with 11 bases that match TRBD2. This CDR3 has 15 amino acids. Germline lookup yields CDR1 SGHRS and CDR2 YFSETQ. The J segment lost 5 bases and the V segment lost 4 bases, leaving 5 bases of the junction unmatched. The CDR3 DNA is TGCGCCAGCAGCGATCTAGCGGGGGGAGACAATGAGCAGTTCTTC. This translates into CASSDLAGGDNEQFF.

V usage is TRBV7-2 and J usage is TRBJ2-4; weak D call: TRBD1 (6 bases). V was clipped by 8 bases and J by 8 bases, with 16 bases between them. Germline V CDR1 and CDR2: SGHTA, FQGNSA. The CDR3 is 13 residues long. The DNA for the CDR3 is TGTGCCAGCTCCCTCACAGGGTTAGACATTCAGTACTTC. Amino acid sequence: CASSLTGLDIQYF.

This clonotype was picked up many times. The chain employs TRBV20-1 and TRBJ1-2; D not certain. The CDR3 contains 13 residues. The germline CDR1 and CDR2 sequences are DFQATT and SNEGSKA (reference sequence). With 6 bases removed from V and 8 bases from J, the gap between germline ends came to 19 bases. The CDR3 reads CSAPWRALSGYTF. CDR3 nucleotide sequence: TGCAGTGCCCCGTGGAGGGCTTTGTCCGGCTACACCTTC.

This clonotype was counted at least ten times. The chain links TRBV12-3 or TRBV12-4 to TRBJ2-1; no firm D call. This CDR3 spans 14 amino acids. Trimming stripped 5 bases from V and 8 bases from J, with 16 bases between. As DNA, the CDR3 is TGTGCCAGCAGTCCCACCTGGCCTGGGGATGAGCAGTTCTTC. This codes for CASSPTWPGDEQFF.

This clonotype has at least ten counts. The chain couples TRBV7-2 to TRBJ1-2; 8 nucleotides align to TRBD1. Per germline, CDR1 SGHTA and CDR2 FQGNSA. V gave up 4 bases and J gave up 3 bases; unmatched junction bases: 4. CDR3 size: 14 residues. This CDR3 is CASSSRGPYYGYTF. The CDR3, as DNA: TGTGCCAGCAGCTCCAGGGGGCCTTACTATGGCTACACCTTC.

There are many counts of this clonotype. An end of the junction does not agree with germline; a read error may underlie this. The chain couples TRBV7-9 to TRBJ2-1; D ambiguous. The CDR3 contains 11 residues. Germline CDR1 SEHNR, CDR2 FQNEAQ (reference sequence). The CDR3 protein is CASSFQRLLIF. The CDR3 DNA is TGTGCCAGCAGCTTCCAACGATTATTGATCTTC.

The rearrangement joins TRBV30 to TRBJ2-5, with D hard to call. Germline V lookup: CDR1 GTSNPN, CDR2 SVGIG (reference sequence). Trimming took off 4 bases at V and 2 bases at J, with 5 bases between the two ends. The CDR3 spans 11 residues. DNA of the CDR3: TGTGCCTGGATTAAACAAGAGACCCAGTACTTC. As protein: CAWIKQETQYF.

This clonotype was counted many times. The chain is built from TRBV29-1 and TRBJ2-1; 8 positions match TRBD2. J was trimmed by 8 bases and V by 5 bases; bases with no gene match: 11. The CDR3 covers 14 residues. The germline V gene has CDR1 SQVTM and CDR2 ANQGSEA. The CDR3 region is CSVNGGGGMYEQFF. CDR3 in DNA: TGCAGCGTTAACGGGGGCGGGGGGATGTATGAGCAGTTCTTC.

This clonotype has more than one count but fewer than ten. The gene calls are TRBV10-3 and TRBJ1-2; the match to TRBD1 covers 7 bases. This CDR3 region has 15 residues. Germline trimming cut 2 bases from V and 8 bases from J; bases unmatched to any gene: 11. Germline V gene data show CDR1 as ENHRY and CDR2 as SYGVKD. The CDR3 nucleotides are TGTGCCATCAGTGAGGCCAAACAGGGGACGGGGGGCTACACCTTC. Translating it yields CAISEAKQGTGGYTF.

There are many counts of this clonotype. The V call is TRBV20-1, the J call TRBJ2-6, with D possibly TRBD1 on 6 matching bases. The CDR3 is 14 residues long. Germline-derived CDR1 and CDR2 are DFQATT and SNEGSKA (reference sequence). Deletions cut 6 bases from V and 0 bases from J, with 9 bases between. The CDR3 reads CSAGQFSGANVLTF. CDR3 bases: TGCAGTGCCGGACAGTTCTCTGGGGCCAACGTCCTGACTTTC.

The table lists this clonotype with many counts. The chain links TRBV12-3 or TRBV12-4 to TRBJ2-5; D gene ambiguous. This CDR3 spans 15 amino acids. V lost 2 bases, J lost 0 bases, and 10 bases lay in between. In DNA form, the CDR3 reads TGTGCCAGCAGTTTAAATCAACAGTACCAAGAGACCCAGTACTTC. Translating gives CASSLNQQYQETQYF.

This clonotype was counted ten times or more. This chain connects TRBV20-1 to TRBJ1-2; TRBD1 is a possible D gene (6 bases). This CDR3 comprises 13 residues. Germline V lookup: CDR1 DFQATT, CDR2 SNEGSKA (reference sequence). The V end was cut by 7 bases, the J end by 7 bases, with 19 bases between. The CDR3 spells CSVEPSGAPGYTF. The CDR3, as DNA: TGCAGTGTCGAGCCATCAGGGGCACCTGGCTACACCTTC.

This clonotype was observed a handful of times. The chain couples TRBV29-1 to TRBJ2-2; 7 nucleotides agree with TRBD1. Per germline, CDR1 SQVTM and CDR2 ANQGSEA. V shed 5 bases, J shed 1 base, and the junction held 7 bases outside the gene matches. This CDR3 is 15 amino acids long. CDR3 in DNA: TGCAGCGTTCTGAAGACAGGGAGGAACACCGGGGAGCTGTTTTTT. This translates into CSVLKTGRNTGELFF.

This clonotype has at least ten counts. The V call is TRBV10-3, the J call TRBJ2-7; D not resolved. V was cut by 0 bases and J by 2 bases, with 5 bases left in between. This CDR3 comprises 13 residues. CDR1 is ENHRY and CDR2 is SYGVKD in the germline V gene. CDR3 loop: CAISESETYEQYF. As DNA, the CDR3 is TGTGCCATCAGTGAGTCGGAAACCTACGAGCAGTACTTC.